This T cell receptor beta chain was captured by sequencing in a study of T cells expressing NK-cell markers. The wider study: From sorted CD3+CD56+NKG2C+, CD3+CD56+NKG2C- and CD3+CD56-NKG2C+ T cells came the TCR beta repertoires. Seven HCMV-seropositive donors and one seronegative donor made up the eight sequenced donors.

There are 16 residues in the CDR3. The V gene's germline CDR1 is KGHDR and CDR2 SFDVKD. As regards this clonotype: Its antigen is undetermined.

TCRdb re-called the 5' RACE reads; one entry per CDR3 protein, DNA not given. Found here are almost 450,000 distinct CDR3 sequences; the top ten clones hold 6% to 8%. Study conclusions and caveats: CD8+ T cells in 5 or 6 donors included dominant NKG2C+ clonotypes at about 1.0-7.5%.

The chain links TRBV24-1 to TRBJ1-1; lacking DNA, the TRBD1 call made by TCRdb goes unchecked. Sequenced input: blood T cells: a sorted CD56 or NKG2C T cell subset, CD4+ or CD8+ T cells, or bulk PBMC T cells (not recorded which). The sequence was collected from a woman aged 18 to 75 in good health. Here the CDR3 reads CATSDPPGQGTSEAFF.